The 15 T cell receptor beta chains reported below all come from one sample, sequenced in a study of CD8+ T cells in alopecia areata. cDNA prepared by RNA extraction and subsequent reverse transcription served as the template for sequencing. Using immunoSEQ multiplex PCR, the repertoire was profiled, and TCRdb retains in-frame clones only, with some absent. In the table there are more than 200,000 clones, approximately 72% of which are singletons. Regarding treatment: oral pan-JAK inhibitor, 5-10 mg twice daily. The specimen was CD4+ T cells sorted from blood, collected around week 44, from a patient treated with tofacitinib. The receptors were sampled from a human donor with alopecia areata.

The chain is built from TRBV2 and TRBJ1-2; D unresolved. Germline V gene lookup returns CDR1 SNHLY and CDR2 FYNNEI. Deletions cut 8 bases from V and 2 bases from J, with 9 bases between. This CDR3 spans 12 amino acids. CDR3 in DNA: TGTGCCAGCTTGGACGGGAACTATGGCTACACCTTC. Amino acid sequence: CASLDGNYGYTF.

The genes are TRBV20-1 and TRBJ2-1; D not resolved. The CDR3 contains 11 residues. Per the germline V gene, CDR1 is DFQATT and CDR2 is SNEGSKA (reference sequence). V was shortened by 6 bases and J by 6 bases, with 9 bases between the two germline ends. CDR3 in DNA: TGCAGTGCGATGGGCGCCAATGAGCAGTTCTTC. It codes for CSAMGANEQFF.

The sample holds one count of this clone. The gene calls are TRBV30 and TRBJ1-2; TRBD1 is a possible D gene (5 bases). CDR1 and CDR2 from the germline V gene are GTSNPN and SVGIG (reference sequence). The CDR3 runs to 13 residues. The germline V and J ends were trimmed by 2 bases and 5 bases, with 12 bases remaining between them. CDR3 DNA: TGTGCCTGGAGTCAACCAGGGCCGTATGGCTACACCTTC. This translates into CAWSQPGPYGYTF.

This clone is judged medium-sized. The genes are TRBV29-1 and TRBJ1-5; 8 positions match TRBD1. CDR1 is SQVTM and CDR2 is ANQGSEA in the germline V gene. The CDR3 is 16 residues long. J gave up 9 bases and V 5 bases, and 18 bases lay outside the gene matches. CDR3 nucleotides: TGCAGCGTTCGCCTCCCCGGGACAGGCGGAGGTGGGCCCCAGCATTTT. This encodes CSVRLPGTGGGGPQHF.

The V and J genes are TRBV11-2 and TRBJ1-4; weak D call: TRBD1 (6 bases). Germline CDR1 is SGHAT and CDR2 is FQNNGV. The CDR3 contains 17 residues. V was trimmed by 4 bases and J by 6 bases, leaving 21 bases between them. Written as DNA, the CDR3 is TGTGCCAGCAGCTCATTGGAAGGGGGACCACGCTATGAAAAACTGTTTTTT. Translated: CASSSLEGGPRYEKLFF. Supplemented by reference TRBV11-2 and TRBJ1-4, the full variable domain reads EAGVAQSPRYKIIEKRQSVAFWCNPISGHATLYWYQQILGQGPKLLIQFQNNGVVDDSQLPKDRFSAERLKGVDSTLKIQPAKLEDSAVYLCASSSLEGGPRYEKLFFGSGTQLSVL.

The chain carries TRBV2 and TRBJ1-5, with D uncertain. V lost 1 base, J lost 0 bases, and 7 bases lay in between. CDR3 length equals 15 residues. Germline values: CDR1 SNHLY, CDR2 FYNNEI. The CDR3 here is CASSEGVYSNQPQHF. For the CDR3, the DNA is TGTGCCAGCAGTGAAGGAGTATATAGCAATCAGCCCCAGCATTTT.

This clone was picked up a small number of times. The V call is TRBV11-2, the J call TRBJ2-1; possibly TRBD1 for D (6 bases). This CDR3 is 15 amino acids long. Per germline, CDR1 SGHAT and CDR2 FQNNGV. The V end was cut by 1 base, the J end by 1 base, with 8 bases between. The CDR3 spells CASSLGQDSYNEQFF. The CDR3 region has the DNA TGTGCCAGCAGCTTAGGACAGGATTCCTACAATGAGCAGTTCTTC.

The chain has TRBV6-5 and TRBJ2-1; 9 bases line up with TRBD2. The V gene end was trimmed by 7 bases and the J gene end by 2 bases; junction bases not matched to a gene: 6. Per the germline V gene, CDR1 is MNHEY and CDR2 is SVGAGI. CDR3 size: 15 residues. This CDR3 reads CASTAGTSPYNEQFF. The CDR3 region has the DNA TGTGCCAGCACCGCCGGGACTAGCCCCTACAATGAGCAGTTCTTC.

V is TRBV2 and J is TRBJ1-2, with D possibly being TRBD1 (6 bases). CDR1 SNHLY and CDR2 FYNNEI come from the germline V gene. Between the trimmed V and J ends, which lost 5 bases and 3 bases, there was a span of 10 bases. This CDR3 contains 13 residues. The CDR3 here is CASSWTEDYGYTF. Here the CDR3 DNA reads TGTGCCAGCAGTTGGACAGAGGACTATGGCTACACCTTC.

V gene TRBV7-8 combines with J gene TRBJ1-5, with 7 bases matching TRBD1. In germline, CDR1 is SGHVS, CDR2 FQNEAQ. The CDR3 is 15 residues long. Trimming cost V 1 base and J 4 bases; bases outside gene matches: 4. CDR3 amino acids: CASSLVGGQNQPQHF. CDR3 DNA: TGTGCCAGCAGCTTAGTCGGGGGACAGAATCAGCCCCAGCATTTT.

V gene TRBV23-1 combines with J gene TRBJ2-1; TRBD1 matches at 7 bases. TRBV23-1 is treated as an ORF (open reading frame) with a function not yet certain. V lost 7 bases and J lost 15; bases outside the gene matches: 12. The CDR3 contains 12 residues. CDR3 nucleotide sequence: TGCGCCAGCACAACGGGACAGCGATTTCCGTTCTTC. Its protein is CASTTGQRFPFF.

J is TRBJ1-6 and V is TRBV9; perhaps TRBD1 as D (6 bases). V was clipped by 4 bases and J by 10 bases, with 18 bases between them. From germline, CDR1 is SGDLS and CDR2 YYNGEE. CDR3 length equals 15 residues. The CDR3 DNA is TGTGCCAGCAGCCCCCAGGCGACAGGCGAATCACCCCTCCACTTT. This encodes CASSPQATGESPLHF.

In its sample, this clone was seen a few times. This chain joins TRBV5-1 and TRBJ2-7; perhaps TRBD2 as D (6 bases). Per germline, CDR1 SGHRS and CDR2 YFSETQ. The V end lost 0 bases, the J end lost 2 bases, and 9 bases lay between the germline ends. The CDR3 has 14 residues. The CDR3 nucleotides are TGCGCCAGCAGCTTGGTTTCGGGGGCCTACGAGCAGTACTTC. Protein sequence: CASSLVSGAYEQYF.

The CDR3 loop is CAWSTHEKLFF. In DNA, the CDR3 is TGTGCCTGGAGTACCCATGAAAAACTGTTTTTT. The gene calls are TRBV30 and TRBJ1-4; D gene unclear. The CDR3 contains 11 residues. Germline assignment: CDR1 GTSNPN and CDR2 SVGIG (reference sequence). The V end was cut by 2 bases, the J end by 6 bases, with 4 bases between.

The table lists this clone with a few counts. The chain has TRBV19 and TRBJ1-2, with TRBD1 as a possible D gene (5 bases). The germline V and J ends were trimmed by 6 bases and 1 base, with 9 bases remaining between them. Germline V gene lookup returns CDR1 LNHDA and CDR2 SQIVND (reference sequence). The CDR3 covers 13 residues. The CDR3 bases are TGTGCCAGTAGCAGGGATGGTAACTATGGCTACACCTTC. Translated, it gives CASSRDGNYGYTF.